The present T cell receptor (beta chain) was sequenced within a study of T cell changes during pregnancy in multiple sclerosis. Germline V lookup: CDR1 SGHVS, CDR2 FQNEAQ. Trimming cost V 4 bases and J 3 bases; bases outside gene matches: 20. This CDR3 is 20 amino acids long. This table comes from immunoSEQ multiplex PCR, and its TCRdb copy is limited to in-frame clones, with some not included. Among tens of thousands of clones, 80% to 95% were seen once, and the ten largest hold under 3.5%. The chain carries TRBV7-8 and TRBJ2-2; 7 bases align to TRBD2. Sequenced here: CD8+ T cells from peripheral blood mononuclear cells, sampled in the third trimester of pregnancy. The sequence came from a female donor in good health, enrolled as a control in a pregnancy study. The CDR3 loop reads CASSSTGGSSGRVDTGELFF. Here the CDR3 DNA reads TGTGCCAGCAGCTCGACGGGGGGTAGTTCGGGTCGTGTCGACACCGGGGAGCTGTTTTTT. The full variable domain, its missing parts supplied by reference TRBV7-8 and TRBJ2-2, is GAGVSQSPRYKVAKRGQDVALRCDPISGHVSLFWYQQALGQGPEFLTYFQNEAQLDKSGLPSDRFFAERPEGSVSTLKIQRTQQEDSAVYLCASSSTGGSSGRVDTGELFFGEGSRLTVL.